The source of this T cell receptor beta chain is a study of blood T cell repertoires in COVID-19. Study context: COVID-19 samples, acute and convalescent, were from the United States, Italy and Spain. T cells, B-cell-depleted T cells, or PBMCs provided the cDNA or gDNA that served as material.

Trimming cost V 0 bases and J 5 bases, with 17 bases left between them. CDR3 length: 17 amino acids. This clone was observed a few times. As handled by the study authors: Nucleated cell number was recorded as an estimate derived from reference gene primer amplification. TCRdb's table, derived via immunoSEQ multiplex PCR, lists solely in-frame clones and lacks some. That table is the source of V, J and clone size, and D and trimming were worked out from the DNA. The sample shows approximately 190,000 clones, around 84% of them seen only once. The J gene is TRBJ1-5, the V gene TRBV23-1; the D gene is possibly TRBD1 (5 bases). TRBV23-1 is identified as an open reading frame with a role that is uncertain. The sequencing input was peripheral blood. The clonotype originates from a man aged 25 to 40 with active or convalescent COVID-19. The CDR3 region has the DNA TGCGCCAGCAGTCAATCTATGGGCAGGGCAGAGGATCAGCCCCAGCATTTT. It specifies CASSQSMGRAEDQPQHF.